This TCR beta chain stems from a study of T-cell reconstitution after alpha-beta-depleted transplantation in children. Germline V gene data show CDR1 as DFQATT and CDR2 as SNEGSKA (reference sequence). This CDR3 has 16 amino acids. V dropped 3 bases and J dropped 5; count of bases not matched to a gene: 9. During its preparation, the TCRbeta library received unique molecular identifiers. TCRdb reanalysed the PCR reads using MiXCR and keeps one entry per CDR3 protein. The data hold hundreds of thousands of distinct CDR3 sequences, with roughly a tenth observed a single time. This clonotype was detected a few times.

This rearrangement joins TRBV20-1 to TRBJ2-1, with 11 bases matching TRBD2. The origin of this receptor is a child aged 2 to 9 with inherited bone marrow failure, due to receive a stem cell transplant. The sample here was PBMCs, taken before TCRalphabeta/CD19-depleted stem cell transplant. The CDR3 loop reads CSASWWGLADNNEQFF. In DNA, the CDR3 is TGCAGTGCTAGTTGGTGGGGACTAGCGGATAACAATGAGCAGTTCTTC.